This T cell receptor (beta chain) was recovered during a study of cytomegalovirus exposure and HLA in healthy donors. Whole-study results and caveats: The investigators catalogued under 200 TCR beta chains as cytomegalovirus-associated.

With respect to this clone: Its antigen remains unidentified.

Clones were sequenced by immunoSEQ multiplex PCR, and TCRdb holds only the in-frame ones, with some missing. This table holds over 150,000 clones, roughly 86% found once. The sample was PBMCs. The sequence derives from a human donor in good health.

Written as DNA, the CDR3 is TGTGCCAGCAGCCCCCGACTAGTGAACGAGCAGTACTTC. Translation: CASSPRLVNEQYF. This sequence joins TRBV6-1 and TRBJ2-7; D is possibly TRBD2 (6 bases). Germline values: CDR1 MNHNS, CDR2 SASEGT. CDR3 length equals 13 residues. The V gene lost 6 bases and the J gene lost 5 bases, with 14 bases spanning the gap.